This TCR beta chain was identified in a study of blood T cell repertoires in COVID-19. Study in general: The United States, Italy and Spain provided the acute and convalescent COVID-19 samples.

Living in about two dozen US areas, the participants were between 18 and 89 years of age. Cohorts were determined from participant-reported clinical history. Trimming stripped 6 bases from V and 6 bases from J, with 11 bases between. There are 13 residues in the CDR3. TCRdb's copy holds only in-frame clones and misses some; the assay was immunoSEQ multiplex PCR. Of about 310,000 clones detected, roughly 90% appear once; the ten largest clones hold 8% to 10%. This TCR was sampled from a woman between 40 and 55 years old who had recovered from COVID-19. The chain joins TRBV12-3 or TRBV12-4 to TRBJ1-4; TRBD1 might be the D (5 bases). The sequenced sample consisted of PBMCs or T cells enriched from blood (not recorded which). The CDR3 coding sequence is TGTGCCAGCAGGTCAGGGATGGATGAAAAACTGTTTTTT. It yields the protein CASRSGMDEKLFF.